This record concerns one T cell receptor (beta chain) sequence. Its antigen remains unknown. This sample was included in a study of identical twins. Overall study results and limits: Insertions were reduced in abundant cord blood beta clonotypes but not in memory repertoires. Surplus twin overlap in beta out-of-frame sequences was less pronounced.

Each donor was a healthy Caucasian. The authors used template switching to add a universal primer site and gave cDNA unique molecular identifiers. One entry per CDR3 protein results from TCRdb running MiXCR on the 5' RACE reads. The table has 1.5 million or so distinct CDR3 sequences, about 32% seen once; the top ten hold 0.27%. Sequencing was carried out using cord blood. This clonotype originated in a newborn girl in good health.

Here the CDR3 reads CASSQGQAMYGYTF. CDR3 in DNA: TGTGCCAGCAGCCAGGGACAGGCGATGTATGGCTACACCTTC. This chain joins TRBV12-3 or TRBV12-4 and TRBJ1-2, with 8 bases lining up with TRBD1. Trimming took 6 bases from V and 5 from J; bases not matched to a gene: 8. This CDR3 is built from 14 residues.